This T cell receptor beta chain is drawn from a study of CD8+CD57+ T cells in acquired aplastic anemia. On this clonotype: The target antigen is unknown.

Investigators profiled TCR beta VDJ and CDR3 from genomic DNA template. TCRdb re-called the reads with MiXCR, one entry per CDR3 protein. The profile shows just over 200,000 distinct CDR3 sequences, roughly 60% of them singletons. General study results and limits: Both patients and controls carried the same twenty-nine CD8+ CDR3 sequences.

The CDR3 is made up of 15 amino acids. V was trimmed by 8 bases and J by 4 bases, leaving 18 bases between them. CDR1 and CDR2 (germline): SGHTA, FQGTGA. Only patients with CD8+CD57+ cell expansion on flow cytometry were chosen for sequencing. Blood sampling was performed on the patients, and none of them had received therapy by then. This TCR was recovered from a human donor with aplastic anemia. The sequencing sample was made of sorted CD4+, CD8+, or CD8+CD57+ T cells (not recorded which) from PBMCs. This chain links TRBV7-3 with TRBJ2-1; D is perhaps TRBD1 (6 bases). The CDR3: CASSLLGTGYNEQFF. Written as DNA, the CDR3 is TGTGCCAGCTCCTTATTGGGTACAGGGTACAATGAGCAGTTCTTC.